Below are 10 T cell receptor beta chains sequenced from a single sample in a study of OX40 agonist ivuxolimab in advanced cancers. Here immunoSEQ multiplex PCR was the method, and the copy in TCRdb shows in-frame clones only, minus some. The sample includes about 68,000 clones, over 80% of them seen just once. The specimen comprised CD4+ or CD8+ T cells sorted from blood, sampled in a trial of the OX40 agonist ivuxolimab. These TCRs come from an adult with an advanced solid tumor such as melanoma, head and neck, liver or kidney cancer.

The CDR3 reads CASRSTMNTEAFF. Written as DNA, the CDR3 is TGTGCCAGCAGGTCGACAATGAACACTGAAGCTTTCTTT. The chain employs TRBV6-6 and TRBJ1-1; D unclear. The CDR3 extends over 13 amino acids. The V end lost 6 bases, the J end lost 0 bases, and 8 bases lay between the germline ends. CDR1 is MNHNY, CDR2 SVGAGI, per germline (reference sequence).

This rearrangement joins TRBV27 to TRBJ2-5; no definite D call. Deletions cut 0 bases from V and 0 bases from J, with 8 bases between. The CDR3 loop spans 15 amino acids. The germline gives CDR1 MNHEY, CDR2 SMNVEV (reference sequence). CDR3 in amino acids: CASSLSAANQETQYF. CDR3 sequence (DNA): TGTGCCAGCAGTTTATCCGCAGCCAACCAAGAGACCCAGTACTTC.

V gene TRBV6-5 combines with J gene TRBJ2-5, with a weak D call TRBD2 (5 bases). V lost 2 bases to trimming and J lost 5 bases, with 15 bases between them. Germline CDR1 and CDR2: MNHEY and SVGAGI. The CDR3 contains 15 residues. The CDR3 DNA follows: TGTGCCAGCAGTTACGGAGCCGGGGTCCCTGAGACCCAGTACTTC. This gives the protein CASSYGAGVPETQYF.

V and J are TRBV5-8 and TRBJ1-2, with 7 bases aligning to TRBD1. The J segment lost 6 bases and the V segment lost 2 bases, leaving 4 bases of the junction unmatched. The CDR3 totals 13 residues. Germline V CDR1 and CDR2: SGHTS, YDEGEE. The CDR3 sequence: CASSFPGGHGYTF. The CDR3 nucleotides are TGTGCCAGCAGCTTCCCAGGGGGTCATGGCTACACCTTC.

This chain links TRBV6-5 with TRBJ1-1; a possible D gene is TRBD1 (6 bases). CDR1 and CDR2 from the germline V gene are MNHEY and SVGAGI. Between the trimmed V and J ends, which lost 0 bases and 0 bases, there was a span of 8 bases. CDR3 length equals 15 residues. The CDR3: CASSYSRTVNTEAFF. The CDR3 DNA reads as TGTGCCAGCAGTTACTCTCGGACAGTGAACACTGAAGCTTTCTTT.

This rearrangement joins TRBV19 to TRBJ1-1, with 11 bases that match TRBD1. The V gene's germline CDR1 is LNHDA and CDR2 SQIVND (reference sequence). J was trimmed by 5 bases and V by 5 bases; bases with no gene match: 4. The CDR3 is 14 residues long. This CDR3 is CASSPGTGGTEAFF. CDR3 DNA: TGTGCCAGTAGTCCAGGGACAGGGGGAACTGAAGCTTTCTTT.

Note on this clone: Other DNA sequences within the sample encode an identical CDR3. The chain is built from TRBV28 and TRBJ2-7, with D possibly TRBD1 on 6 matching bases. The CDR3 runs to 12 residues. The V gene lost 3 bases and the J gene lost 7 bases, with 10 bases spanning the gap. Germline values: CDR1 MDHEN, CDR2 SYDVKM. CDR3 in DNA: TGTGCCAGCAGTTTGAACAGGGAAGAGCAGTACTTC. Protein product: CASSLNREEQYF. The full variable domain, with the rest looked up from reference TRBV28 and TRBJ2-7, is DVKVTQSSRYLVKRTGEKVFLECVQDMDHENMFWYRQDPGLGLRLIYFSYDVKMKEKGDIPEGYSVSREKKERFSLILESASTNQTSMYLCASSLNREEQYFGPGTRLTVT.

The rearrangement joins TRBV4-3 to TRBJ1-5, with a tentative D call TRBD1 (5 bases). The V and J ends lost 0 bases and 8 bases respectively, with 14 bases between them. This CDR3 region has 15 residues. Germline CDR1 LGHNA, CDR2 YSLEER. The CDR3 DNA follows: TGCGCCAGCAGCCAAGAAGGCAGGTGGGGGGAGCCCCAGCATTTT. This encodes CASSQEGRWGEPQHF.

The chain recombines TRBV6-1 with TRBJ1-4, with D tentatively TRBD1 (5 bases). This CDR3 region has 15 residues. Germline lookup yields CDR1 MNHNS and CDR2 SASEGT. V lost 9 bases and J lost 0, with 14 bases in between. CDR3 coding DNA: TGTGCCAGTAACCTACAGGAACCAACTAATGAAAAACTGTTTTTT. The encoded protein is CASNLQEPTNEKLFF.

This chain links TRBV5-4 with TRBJ1-1, with a possible D match to TRBD1 (5 bases). V lost 2 bases to trimming and J lost 1 base, with 6 bases between them. Germline CDR1 and CDR2: SGHNT and YYREEE (reference sequence). The CDR3 runs to 13 residues. The CDR3 sequence is CASSFGQNTEAFF. In nucleotides, the CDR3 is TGTGCCAGCAGCTTCGGACAGAACACTGAAGCTTTCTTT.